Listed below are T cell receptor beta chains from one sample, sequenced in a study of lymphopenia after photon versus proton radiotherapy. Sequenced by immunoSEQ multiplex PCR; TCRdb stores in-frame clones only, minus some. Altogether about 70,000 clones are present, under 95% being singletons, with the ten largest covering roughly 2.3%. The starting material was peripheral blood, obtained from a patient treated with photon-based radiotherapy. These receptor sequences come from a woman aged 40 to 50 with cholangiocarcinoma. Both conserved end residues are part of each CDR3. A D gene is named only where the DNA matches it firmly.

NA	TRBJ2-7	TRBV7-2	TGTGCCAGCAGCTTAGTTGACTACGGAGAGCAGTACTTC	CASSLVDYGEQYF
NA	TRBJ1-1	TRBV21-1	TGTGCCAGCAGCAAAGGAGCCGGACAGATGAACACTGAAGCTTTCTTT	CASSKGAGQMNTEAFF
TRBD2	TRBJ2-7	TRBV6-1	TGTGCCAGCAGGGGACTAGCGGGAAACTACGAGCAGTACTTC	CASRGLAGNYEQYF
NA	TRBJ1-1	TRBV6-5	TGTGCCAGCAGCTACGGGCCCTTTGAAGCTTTCTTT	CASSYGPFEAFF
NA	TRBJ1-1	TRBV6-5	TGTGCCAGCAGTTACTTCGGGGAAATGAACACTGAAGCTTTCTTT	CASSYFGEMNTEAFF
NA	TRBJ2-7	TRBV2	TGTGCCAGCAGTGTAACGGCCTCCTACGAGCAGTACTTC	CASSVTASYEQYF
NA	TRBJ1-2	TRBV29-1	TGCAGCGTTGAATTGTTGGCAGGGAACTATGGCTACACCTTC	CSVELLAGNYGYTF
NA	TRBJ2-3	TRBV2	TGTGCCAGCAGTGAAGCGACCCGACCAGATACGCAGTATTTT	CASSEATRPDTQYF
NA	TRBJ1-2	TRBV7-3	TGTGCCAGCAGCTCCTGGATGAAGGATGGCTACACCTTC	CASSSWMKDGYTF
NA	TRBJ2-3	TRBV13	TGTGCCAGCAGCTTAAAGCTAGCAGATACGCAGTATTTT	CASSLKLADTQYF
TRBD1	TRBJ1-1	TRBV6-1	TGTGCCAGCAGTGAAGCGGGGACAGGGAAAACTGAAGCTTTCTTT	CASSEAGTGKTEAFF
TRBD1	TRBJ1-1	TRBV10-3	TGTGCCATCAGGCCGGGACAGGGCACTGAAGCTTTCTTT	CAIRPGQGTEAFF
TRBD2	TRBJ2-2	TRBV2	TGTGCCAGCAGTTCCCTTCCGGGACTAGCGGACTACACCGGGGAGCTGTTTTTT	CASSSLPGLADYTGELFF